These 10 T cell receptor beta chains originate from one sample sequenced in a study of T-cell memory formation after mild COVID-19. TCRdb analysed the 5' RACE reads with MiXCR anew, one entry per CDR3 protein. The repertoire holds around 340,000 distinct CDR3 sequences, with roughly 13% as singletons. Sequenced input: PBMCs or a T cell subset sorted from them (not recorded which). The source is a man between 18 and 35 years old who had mild COVID-19 (a few samples of this study predate the infection). Cell type and time point are not known.

The rearrangement joins TRBV10-1 to TRBJ2-3, with a weak D call TRBD2 (5 bases). Germline V gene sequence: CDR1 WNHNN, CDR2 SYGVQD (reference sequence). The CDR3 covers 12 residues. Between the trimmed V and J ends, which lost 2 bases and 7 bases, there was a span of 7 bases. The CDR3 DNA follows: TGCGCCAGCAGTGAGACTAGTAATACGCAGTATTTT. Its translation: CASSETSNTQYF.

A remark on this clonotype: Just one base apart from a much larger clone, this may be a read error. The V gene is TRBV10-3, the J gene TRBJ2-3; D ambiguous. The CDR3 is 11 amino acids. Trimming cost V 6 bases and J 6 bases, with 7 bases left between them. CDR1 is ENHRY, CDR2 SYGVKD, per germline. CDR3 nucleotide sequence: TGTGCCATCAGGGAGATGGATACGCAGTATTTT. Its protein is CAIREMDTQYF.

This clonotype was seen more than once but under ten times. The chain carries TRBV14 and TRBJ2-3; TRBD2 agrees at 9 bases. The CDR3 loop spans 16 amino acids. After removal of 1 base from V and 4 bases from J, the junction contained 6 bases not matched to a gene. The germline V gene encodes CDR1 SGHDN and CDR2 FVKESK. CDR3 nucleotides: TGTGCCAGCAGCCAAGGGGCGGGGGGGCCCGCAGATACGCAGTATTTT. It specifies CASSQGAGGPADTQYF.

J is TRBJ1-1 and V is TRBV5-5; D is uncertain. The V gene's germline CDR1 is SGHKS and CDR2 YYEKEE (reference sequence). This CDR3 has 15 amino acids. Trimming left V 1 base short and J 4 bases short, with 14 bases between. DNA of the CDR3: TGTGCCAGCAGCTTGCGGTGGTCTTTTTTCACTGAAGCTTTCTTT. Translating it yields CASSLRWSFFTEAFF. Full variable domain (outside the CDR3, taken from reference TRBV5-5 and TRBJ1-1): DAGVTQSPTHLIKTRGQQVTLRCSPISGHKSVSWYQQVLGQGPQFIFQYYEKEERGRGNFPDRFSARQFPNYSSELNVNALLLGDSALYLCASSLRWSFFTEAFFGQGTRLTVV.

The gene calls are TRBV7-9 and TRBJ1-1; possible D gene TRBD1, 6 bases. Germline V gene lookup returns CDR1 SEHNR and CDR2 FQNEAQ (reference sequence). V shed 6 bases and J shed 5 bases, with 25 bases lying between them. CDR3 length: 17 amino acids. CDR3 DNA sequence: TGTGCCAGCAGGGGAGGACAGTTCCTCCTAAGGAATACTGAAGCTTTCTTT. Protein: CASRGGQFLLRNTEAFF. Variable domain in full (rest from reference TRBV7-9 and TRBJ1-1): DTGVSQNPRHKITKRGQNVTFRCDPISEHNRLYWYRQTLGQGPEFLTYFQNEAQLEKSRLLSDRFSAERPKGSFSTLEIQRTEQGDSAMYLCASRGGQFLLRNTEAFFGQGTRLTVV.

This clonotype was seen only a few times. The V gene is TRBV24-1, the J gene TRBJ2-5; no definite D call. CDR1 is KGHDR, CDR2 SFDVKD, per germline. This CDR3 comprises 15 residues. The V and J ends lost 4 bases and 5 bases respectively, with 16 bases between them. CDR3 loop: CATSDPDSTGETQYF. As DNA, the CDR3 is TGTGCCACCAGTGACCCCGACTCTACTGGGGAGACCCAGTACTTC.

The table lists this clonotype with a few counts. The rearrangement links TRBV7-9 to TRBJ1-6; TRBD1 might be the D (5 bases). Germline lookup yields CDR1 SEHNR and CDR2 FQNEAQ (reference sequence). The CDR3 is made up of 12 amino acids. The ends were cut back, 3 bases at V and 14 bases at J, with 11 bases in the middle. CDR3 in amino acids: CASSFGAGALHF. In DNA, the CDR3 is TGTGCCAGCAGCTTTGGGGCGGGGGCCCTCCACTTT.

This chain joins TRBV6-2 or TRBV6-3 and TRBJ2-7; 8 bases map to TRBD1. The CDR3 is 12 amino acids. Looked up from germline, CDR1 is MNHEY and CDR2 is SVGEGT. V shed 6 bases, J shed 7 bases, and the junction held 5 bases outside the gene matches. CDR3 sequence (DNA): TGTGCCAGCAGGCAGGGGGCGGGTGAGCAGTACTTC. It encodes CASRQGAGEQYF.

J is TRBJ2-1 and V is TRBV2; 11 bases agree with TRBD2. This CDR3 region has 15 residues. CDR1 is SNHLY, CDR2 FYNNEI, per germline. V lost 6 bases, J lost 7 bases, and 8 bases stayed unmatched. CDR3 amino acids: CASSRVAGGRNEQFF. In DNA form, the CDR3 reads TGTGCCAGCAGCCGAGTAGCGGGGGGGCGGAATGAGCAGTTCTTC.

The gene calls are TRBV24-1 and TRBJ1-2; tentative D call: TRBD1 (6 bases). Trimming cost V 4 bases and J 4 bases, with 12 bases left between them. Germline-derived CDR1 and CDR2 are KGHDR and SFDVKD. The CDR3 runs 14 residues. CDR3 nucleotide sequence: TGTGCCACCAGTGAAGGGGACAACTTCTATGGCTACACCTTC. This sequence encodes CATSEGDNFYGYTF.